The 32 T cell receptor beta chains presented below share a single source sample, sequenced in a study of regulatory T cells in long-lasting Graves disease. Time point reported: persistent/refractory GD, antithyroid drugs over 5 years with positive TRAb. PBMC RNA served as the TCR library source. With iRepertoire HTBI primers and Arm-PCR of CDR3 regions, TCR beta libraries were built. MiXCR was run by TCRdb on the multiplex PCR reads, yielding one entry per CDR3 protein. The sample has roughly 400,000 distinct CDR3 sequences; roughly 20% are singletons. Material: peripheral blood mononuclear cells (PBMCs), obtained when the disease was refractory, from a patient treated with antithyroid drugs. These receptors were obtained from a female donor with Graves disease.

This clonotype appeared many times. This chain connects TRBV12-3 or TRBV12-4 to TRBJ2-6; TRBD1 might be the D (5 bases). This CDR3 contains 15 residues. V dropped 6 bases and J dropped 0 bases, with 9 bases sitting between them. CDR3 sequence: CASSQDSSGANVLTF. The CDR3 DNA reads as TGTGCCAGCAGCCAAGACAGCTCTGGGGCCAACGTCCTGACTTTC.

This chain uses TRBV12-3 or TRBV12-4 with TRBJ2-3; a possible D gene is TRBD1 (5 bases). V was pared by 5 bases and J by 9 bases, with 18 bases between. The CDR3 has 14 residues. The CDR3 region has the DNA TGTGCCAGCAGTGGGCGAGGAGAAACAGGCACGCAGTATTTT. This translates into CASSGRGETGTQYF.

The sample holds many counts of this clonotype. The genes are TRBV29-1 and TRBJ1-2, with 9 nucleotides matching TRBD1. V lost 5 bases, J lost 4 bases, and 8 bases stayed unmatched. This CDR3 has 14 amino acids. Per germline, CDR1 SQVTM and CDR2 ANQGSEA. Here the CDR3 reads CSVQTGQGSYGYTF. CDR3 bases: TGCAGCGTTCAAACTGGACAGGGGTCCTATGGCTACACCTTC.

The V and J genes are TRBV27 and TRBJ2-2; D not certain. Trimming took off 0 bases at V and 0 bases at J, with 11 bases between the two ends. The CDR3 is 17 residues long. CDR1 and CDR2 from the germline V gene are MNHEY and SMNVEV (reference sequence). DNA of the CDR3: TGTGCCAGCAGTTTATCCTGGCAGTTATCGAACACCGGGGAGCTGTTTTTT. The encoded protein is CASSLSWQLSNTGELFF.

The V gene is TRBV6-2 or TRBV6-3, the J gene TRBJ1-1; D is ambiguous. Germline CDR1 reads MNHEY; CDR2 reads SVGEGT. This CDR3 comprises 14 residues. Trimming removed 4 bases from V and 0 bases from J, with 9 bases in between. CDR3 loop: CASSSTAMNTEAFF. The CDR3 DNA reads TGTGCCAGCAGTTCCACGGCCATGAACACTGAAGCTTTCTTT.

The CDR3 protein is CSVTTGGSGELFF. CDR3 coding DNA: TGCAGCGTTACAACAGGGGGTTCCGGGGAGCTGTTTTTT. The chain uses TRBV29-1 and TRBJ2-2, with TRBD1 matching 8 bases. The junction had 5 bases not matched to a gene; V was cut back by 5 bases and J by 6 bases. Germline-derived CDR1 and CDR2 are SQVTM and ANQGSEA. The CDR3 is made up of 13 amino acids.

This clonotype was seen more than once but under ten times. The gene calls are TRBV7-3 and TRBJ2-7; 10 positions match TRBD1. Germline V gene sequence: CDR1 SGHTA, CDR2 FQGTGA. V shed 3 bases and J 2 bases; nucleotides not matched to a gene: 7. CDR3 length: 16 amino acids. The CDR3 spells CASSFRDRGSPYEQYF. CDR3 nucleotide sequence: TGTGCCAGCAGCTTTAGGGACAGGGGCTCCCCCTACGAGCAGTACTTC.

In its sample, this clonotype was seen many times. The gene calls are TRBV11-3 and TRBJ2-5, with 8 bases that match TRBD2. V was clipped by 1 base and J by 5 bases; unmatched bases: 27. The length of the CDR3 is 22 residues. Germline V gene data show CDR1 as SGHNT and CDR2 as YENEEA. CDR3 loop: CASSLGARGGTLPGPGGETQYF. The CDR3 DNA reads as TGTGCCAGCAGCTTAGGCGCTCGGGGGGGGACTCTCCCGGGCCCGGGCGGGGAGACCCAGTACTTC. Drawing the rest from reference TRBV11-3 and TRBJ2-5, the complete variable domain is EAGVVQSPRYKIIEKKQPVAFWCNPISGHNTLYWYLQNLGQGPELLIRYENEEAVDDSQLPKDRFSAERLKGVDSTLKIQPAELGDSAVYLCASSLGARGGTLPGPGGETQYFGPGTRLLVL.

The V call is TRBV11-2, the J call TRBJ1-1; a weak D match, TRBD1 (6 bases). Germline lookup yields CDR1 SGHAT and CDR2 FQNNGV. With 3 bases removed from V and 4 bases from J, the gap between germline ends came to 21 bases. CDR3 length: 17 residues. CDR3 DNA: TGTGCCAGCAGCTTCCATCCACCGGGACACTGTGGCACTGAAGCTTTCTTT. This sequence encodes CASSFHPPGHCGTEAFF.

This clonotype was seen more than once but under ten times. The V and J genes are TRBV5-6 and TRBJ1-5; D is ambiguous. Germline values: CDR1 SGHDT, CDR2 YYEEEE. Between the trimmed V and J ends, which lost 0 bases and 9 bases, there was a span of 10 bases. This CDR3 contains 13 residues. Here the CDR3 reads CASSLGPPAPQHF. The CDR3 DNA follows: TGTGCCAGCAGCTTGGGCCCCCCGGCGCCCCAGCATTTT.

For this clonotype: This clone may be a read error of a much larger clone one base away. The chain has TRBV6-1 and TRBJ1-1; D is ambiguous. Trimming left V 8 bases short and J 1 base short, with 17 bases between. Germline V gives CDR1 MNHNS, CDR2 SASEGT. The CDR3 totals 15 residues. CDR3 loop: CASPFLSLTNTEAFF. The CDR3 nucleotides read TGTGCCAGCCCTTTTCTATCGCTCACGAACACTGAAGCTTTCTTT.

This chain links TRBV29-1 with TRBJ2-1; tentative D call: TRBD2 (6 bases). Looked up from germline, CDR1 is SQVTM and CDR2 is ANQGSEA. Trimming pared 7 bases from V and 6 bases from J, leaving 10 bases between. The CDR3 contains 11 residues. CDR3 coding DNA: TGCAGCGGCGGGAATTTCAATGAGCAGTTCTTC. It is translated as CSGGNFNEQFF.

In this sample, this clonotype turned up many times. The chain links TRBV10-2 to TRBJ1-2; 11 nucleotides agree with TRBD1. The CDR3 is made up of 15 amino acids. Germline lookup yields CDR1 WSHSY and CDR2 SAAADI. The V and J ends lost 3 bases and 7 bases, in that order; junction bases with no gene match: 7. The DNA for the CDR3 is TGCGCCAGCAGTGACTTTCGGGACAGGGGGTCTGGCTACACCTTC. Amino acid sequence: CASSDFRDRGSGYTF.

This clonotype appeared many times. The chain joins TRBV5-6 to TRBJ1-2; tentative D call: TRBD1 (5 bases). Per the germline V gene, CDR1 is SGHDT and CDR2 is YYEEEE. The V gene lost 4 bases and the J gene lost 3 bases, with 16 bases spanning the gap. This CDR3 contains 15 residues. This CDR3 is CASSLNAWGDYGYTF. The CDR3 DNA reads TGTGCCAGCAGCCTGAATGCATGGGGCGACTATGGCTACACCTTC. The full variable domain, rest sourced from reference TRBV5-6 and TRBJ1-2, is DAGVTQSPTHLIKTRGQQVTLRCSPKSGHDTVSWYQQALGQGPQFIFQYYEEEERQRGNFPDRFSGHQFPNYSSELNVNALLLGDSALYLCASSLNAWGDYGYTFGSGTRLTVV.

This chain links TRBV12-3 or TRBV12-4 with TRBJ2-3; TRBD2 matches at 9 bases. The CDR3 is 17 residues long. Trimming removed 4 bases from V and 3 bases from J; junction bases left unmatched: 11. In DNA, the CDR3 is TGTGCCAGCAGTTCTTCCGGGGCTAGCGGGAAAACAGATACGCAGTATTTT. This gives the protein CASSSSGASGKTDTQYF.

The genes are TRBV9 and TRBJ1-5; D is unclear. This CDR3 is 15 amino acids long. Trimming cost V 4 bases and J 1 base, with 12 bases left between them. Germline-derived CDR1 and CDR2 are SGDLS and YYNGEE. The CDR3 DNA is TGTGCCAGCAGCAACATACCAGAGAGCAATCAGCCCCAGCATTTT. This translates into CASSNIPESNQPQHF.

This clonotype was seen a few times. V and J are TRBV18 and TRBJ1-5; a possible D gene is TRBD1 (6 bases). The CDR3 is 14 amino acids. CDR1 is KGHSH and CDR2 is LQKENI in the germline V gene. Deletions cut 6 bases from V and 7 bases from J, with 16 bases between. CDR3 protein: CASSSGQKIQPQHF. CDR3 DNA: TGTGCCAGCTCCTCCGGACAGAAAATCCAGCCCCAGCATTTT.

This clonotype has just a few counts. The chain has TRBV29-1 and TRBJ1-1; 7 positions agree with TRBD1. This CDR3 region has 12 residues. V dropped 6 bases and J dropped 3; count of bases not matched to a gene: 4. Germline V gene lookup returns CDR1 SQVTM and CDR2 ANQGSEA. CDR3 sequence: CSVDREYTEAFF. CDR3 DNA: TGCAGCGTCGACAGGGAGTACACTGAAGCTTTCTTT.

This clonotype was counted between two and nine times. The rearrangement uses TRBV6-2 or TRBV6-3 and TRBJ2-7; tentative D call: TRBD1 (5 bases). This CDR3 is 15 amino acids long. The V gene lost 3 bases and the J gene lost 6 bases, with 18 bases spanning the gap. CDR1 MNHEY and CDR2 SVGEGT come from the germline V gene. This CDR3 is CASSYFVTVSSEQYF. The CDR3 nucleotides read TGTGCCAGCAGTTATTTTGTGACAGTTTCGAGCGAGCAGTACTTC.

This clonotype was recorded at least ten times. V gene TRBV7-2 combines with J gene TRBJ2-7, with D possibly matching TRBD1 (6 bases). The germline V and J ends were trimmed by 0 bases and 5 bases, with 14 bases remaining between them. Germline V CDR1 and CDR2: SGHTA, FQGNSA. This CDR3 region has 15 residues. CDR3 DNA: TGTGCCAGCAGCTTAGCGGACAGTTTAGGTAACGAGCAGTACTTC. This codes for CASSLADSLGNEQYF. Using reference TRBV7-2 and TRBJ2-7 for the parts outside the CDR3, the full variable domain is GAGVSQSPSNKVTEKGKDVELRCDPISGHTALYWYRQSLGQGLEFLIYFQGNSAPDKSGLPSDRFSAERTGGSVSTLTIQRTQQEDSAVYLCASSLADSLGNEQYFGPGTRLTVT.

Many counts were recorded for this clonotype. This sequence joins TRBV27 and TRBJ2-5; no definite D call. Germline V gene sequence: CDR1 MNHEY, CDR2 SMNVEV (reference sequence). The CDR3 length is 16 residues. The V and J ends lost 5 bases and 2 bases respectively, with 18 bases between them. CDR3 coding DNA: TGTGCCAGCAGTATCACCGCGAGCCCAAATCAAGAGACCCAGTACTTC. Its translation is CASSITASPNQETQYF.

The rearrangement links TRBV19 to TRBJ2-2, with D perhaps matching TRBD1 (5 bases). The germline V gene encodes CDR1 LNHDA and CDR2 SQIVND (reference sequence). This CDR3 has 15 amino acids. The V end was cut by 5 bases, the J end by 1 base, with 11 bases between. CDR3 region: CASSPLRGNTGELFF. The CDR3 DNA follows: TGTGCCAGTAGTCCTCTTAGGGGGAACACCGGGGAGCTGTTTTTT.

At least ten counts were recorded for this clonotype. This chain joins TRBV2 and TRBJ2-5, with D unclear. The germline V and J ends were trimmed by 3 bases and 2 bases, with 10 bases remaining between them. From germline, CDR1 is SNHLY and CDR2 FYNNEI. The CDR3 runs to 14 residues. This CDR3 is CASSDLGLQETQYF. The CDR3 coding sequence is TGTGCCAGCAGTGACCTGGGCCTACAAGAGACCCAGTACTTC.

The gene calls are TRBV2 and TRBJ2-3; the D gene is possibly TRBD1 (6 bases). V lost 4 bases to trimming and J lost 1 base, with 9 bases between them. The CDR3 is made up of 14 amino acids. Per germline, CDR1 SNHLY and CDR2 FYNNEI. CDR3 nucleotide sequence: TGTGCCAGCAGTGCGGACAGTCGCACAGATACGCAGTATTTT. This encodes CASSADSRTDTQYF.

This clonotype was recorded at least ten times. The V gene is TRBV5-1, the J gene TRBJ1-1, with a tentative D call TRBD1 (6 bases). V was pared by 1 base and J by 4 bases, with 14 bases between. Per germline, CDR1 SGHRS and CDR2 YFSETQ. This CDR3 region has 15 residues. The CDR3: CASSLSGGASTEAFF. The CDR3 DNA reads as TGCGCCAGCAGCTTGAGTGGGGGGGCCTCCACTGAAGCTTTCTTT.

J is TRBJ2-1 and V is TRBV10-1; 12 nucleotides agree with TRBD2. In germline, CDR1 is WNHNN, CDR2 SYGVQD (reference sequence). V shed 2 bases and J 5 bases; nucleotides not matched to a gene: 4. CDR3 length: 16 residues. CDR3 nucleotides: TGCGCCAGCAGTGAGGGCCTAGCGGGAGGGGACAATGAGCAGTTCTTC. It is translated as CASSEGLAGGDNEQFF.

A note on this clonotype: A much larger clone lies one base from this, so it may be a read error. This chain connects TRBV6-2 or TRBV6-3 to TRBJ2-5; perhaps D is TRBD1 or TRBD2 (5 bases each). Trimming took 2 bases from V and 4 from J, leaving 14 bases between them. Germline V gene data show CDR1 as MNHEY and CDR2 as SVGEGT. The CDR3 contains 15 residues. CDR3 loop: CASSYLPGPGETQYF. As DNA, the CDR3 is TGTGCCAGCAGTTACCTTCCGGGACCCGGAGAGACCCAGTACTTC.

In this sample, this clonotype turned up a few times. The J gene is TRBJ1-5, the V gene TRBV20-1; D is unclear. The germline gives CDR1 DFQATT, CDR2 SNEGSKA (reference sequence). The CDR3 is 12 amino acids. V lost 3 bases and J lost 4, with 7 bases in between. The CDR3: CSARDVNQPQHF. The CDR3 region has the DNA TGCAGTGCTAGGGACGTTAATCAGCCCCAGCATTTT.

This clonotype was detected a few times. The chain carries TRBV3-2 and TRBJ1-5. TRBV3-2 is flagged as a pseudogene. The CDR3 covers 12 residues. The CDR3 is CAGGTPNQPQHF. The CDR3 region has the DNA TGTGCCGGGGGGACTCCTAATCAGCCCCAGCATTTT.

This chain connects TRBV7-9 to TRBJ2-2; D perhaps matches TRBD1 (5 bases). Germline assignment: CDR1 SEHNR and CDR2 FQNEAQ (reference sequence). The CDR3 length is 17 residues. The V and J ends lost 5 bases and 0 bases respectively, with 16 bases between them. CDR3 amino acids: CASSRWQGSANTGELFF. CDR3 in DNA: TGTGCCAGCAGCCGTTGGCAGGGATCCGCGAACACCGGGGAGCTGTTTTTT.

This clonotype was detected a few times. The junction shows a germline mismatch at one end, possibly a read error. J is TRBJ2-5 and V is TRBV10-3; D is possibly TRBD2 (5 bases). Looked up from germline, CDR1 is ENHRY and CDR2 is SYGVKD. The CDR3 extends over 13 amino acids. CDR3 nucleotides: TGTGCCATGGGTGACGCCCCCGGGGAGACCCAGTGCTTC. It specifies CAMGDAPGETQCF.

This clonotype was seen many times. CDR3 amino acids: CASRVLVGETQYF. CDR3 nucleotide sequence: TGTGCCAGCAGGGTACTAGTAGGAGAGACCCAGTACTTC. The chain recombines TRBV2 with TRBJ2-5; a possible D gene is TRBD2 (5 bases). Trimming cost V 6 bases and J 4 bases, with 12 bases left between them. This CDR3 region has 13 residues. CDR1 and CDR2 from the germline V gene are SNHLY and FYNNEI. The variable domain in full, completed from reference TRBV2 and TRBJ2-5, reads EPEVTQTPSHQVTQMGQEVILRCVPISNHLYFYWYRQILGQKVEFLVSFYNNEISEKSEIFDDQFSVERPDGSNFTLKIRSTKLEDSAMYFCASRVLVGETQYFGPGTRLLVL.